This record concerns one T cell receptor beta chain sequence. No antigen is known for it. The sample is drawn from a study of CD4 T cells in relation to SARS-CoV-2 and coronaviruses. Libraries were prepared by immunoSEQ multiplex PCR; TCRdb keeps only in-frame clonotypes and omits some of them. Of fewer than 45,000 clones in the sample, 84% are singletons; the top ten hold 1% to 1.5%. V was clipped by 2 bases and J by 2 bases, with 11 bases between them. The CDR3 has 15 residues. Germline V lookup: CDR1 MDHEN, CDR2 SYDVKM. The V call is TRBV28, the J call TRBJ2-3; possibly TRBD2 for D (5 bases). This receptor was taken from an adult with COVID-19. Material for sequencing was naive CD4+ T cells from PBMCs, cultured in vitro. Subset described: naive CD4+ T cells isolated by negative enrichment. DNA of the CDR3: TGTGCCAGCAGTTTAACCGGGAAATTCACAGATACGCAGTATTTT. Amino acids: CASSLTGKFTDTQYF.